What follows are 32 T cell receptor beta chains derived from one specimen sequenced in a study of long-term antiretroviral therapy in people with HIV. Version v3.0 of the immunoSEQ assay was performed at survey level. Sequenced by immunoSEQ multiplex PCR; TCRdb stores in-frame clones only, minus some. The sample lists some 15,000 clones; nearly 80% were seen once. The specimen comprised unsorted PBMCs, sampled more than 3.1 years after starting antiretroviral therapy. These receptors all stem from a woman aged 40 to 50 with HIV.

The count of this clone is one. The chain couples TRBV6-6 to TRBJ1-5; no reliable D call. This CDR3 spans 16 amino acids. Trimming took off 6 bases at V and 1 base at J, with 16 bases between the two ends. Germline assignment: CDR1 MNHNY and CDR2 SVGAGI (reference sequence). CDR3 sequence reads: CASRDPSGESNQPQHF. The CDR3 bases are TGTGCCAGCAGGGACCCCAGTGGAGAAAGCAATCAGCCCCAGCATTTT.

In this sample, this clone turned up once. The CDR3 reads CASSSTDTSGWWDEQFF. The CDR3 DNA reads TGTGCCAGCAGCTCGACAGACACTAGCGGGTGGTGGGATGAGCAGTTCTTC. The rearrangement joins TRBV7-2 to TRBJ2-1; the match to TRBD2 covers 9 bases. Germline V gene data show CDR1 as SGHTA and CDR2 as FQGNSA. The trim removed 4 bases at V and 8 bases at J, leaving 15 bases unmatched. The CDR3 totals 17 residues.

The chain combines TRBV5-1 with TRBJ1-1, with D tentatively TRBD1 (6 bases). Germline CDR1 is SGHRS and CDR2 is YFSETQ. The CDR3 totals 14 residues. Between the trimmed V and J ends, which lost 5 bases and 7 bases, there was a span of 18 bases. Written as DNA, the CDR3 is TGCGCCAGCAGGACAGGTACGAGACACGGTGAAGCTTTCTTT. Protein sequence: CASRTGTRHGEAFF.

The V call is TRBV18, the J call TRBJ2-1; TRBD2 matches at 9 bases. The CDR3 is 15 residues long. Germline assignment: CDR1 KGHSH and CDR2 LQKENI. J gave up 8 bases and V 3 bases, and 8 bases lay outside the gene matches. This CDR3 is CASSPLGGGAHEQFF. The CDR3 bases are TGTGCCAGCTCACCCCTCGGCGGGGGGGCTCATGAGCAGTTCTTC.

The V and J genes are TRBV5-5 and TRBJ2-5, with 8 nucleotides matching TRBD2. The V gene's germline CDR1 is SGHKS and CDR2 YYEKEE (reference sequence). The CDR3 runs 15 residues. With V trimmed by 0 bases and J by 2 bases, 3 bases remained unmatched. The CDR3 here is CASSLGGLEQETQYF. The CDR3 bases are TGTGCCAGCAGCTTGGGGGGACTAGAGCAAGAGACCCAGTACTTC.

The V and J genes are TRBV27 and TRBJ1-2; 11 nucleotides line up with TRBD1. The CDR3 sequence is 16 residues long. The germline V gene has CDR1 MNHEY and CDR2 SMNVEV (reference sequence). After removal of 5 bases from V and 7 bases from J, the junction contained 12 bases not matched to a gene. The CDR3 region is CASSHQPGTGGIGYTF. DNA of the CDR3: TGTGCCAGCAGTCACCAACCCGGGACAGGGGGAATTGGCTACACCTTC.

This clone was seen a single time. This chain's CDR3 is CASSLTSQGNTEAFF. The DNA for the CDR3 is TGTGCCAGCAGCTTAACTTCCCAGGGGAACACTGAAGCTTTCTTT. This rearrangement joins TRBV7-3 to TRBJ1-1, with TRBD1 as a possible D gene (5 bases). With 0 bases removed from V and 1 base from J, the gap between germline ends came to 9 bases. The germline gives CDR1 SGHTA, CDR2 FQGTGA. The CDR3 has 15 amino acids.

This clone was seen a single time. This chain connects TRBV5-1 to TRBJ2-7; D tentatively reads TRBD1 or TRBD2 (6 bases each). Germline loops: CDR1 SGHRS, CDR2 YFSETQ. The V gene lost 0 bases and the J gene lost 6 bases, with 16 bases spanning the gap. There are 15 residues in the CDR3. CDR3 sequence: CASSLAGGRGGEQYF. DNA for the CDR3: TGCGCCAGCAGCTTGGCCGGGGGACGAGGGGGCGAGCAGTACTTC.

The V gene is TRBV12-5, the J gene TRBJ1-1, with unresolved D. CDR1 and CDR2 (germline): LGHNT, FRNRAP. V gave up 6 bases and J gave up 3 bases, with 17 bases separating them. CDR3 length: 15 amino acids. CDR3 in DNA: TGTGCTAGTGGCCCGGTTTTGGGTTTGGACACTGAAGCTTTCTTT. Its protein is CASGPVLGLDTEAFF.

The genes are TRBV5-1 and TRBJ1-3; D may be TRBD1 (5 bases). V was shortened by 2 bases and J by 0 bases, with 12 bases between the two germline ends. The length of the CDR3 is 16 residues. Germline CDR1 is SGHRS and CDR2 is YFSETQ. The CDR3 sequence: CASSFQGSISGNTIYF. The CDR3 DNA sequence: TGCGCCAGCAGCTTCCAGGGCTCCATCTCTGGAAACACCATATATTTT.

The gene calls are TRBV5-6 and TRBJ1-4, with D possibly being TRBD1 (6 bases). From germline, CDR1 is SGHDT and CDR2 YYEEEE. This CDR3 comprises 16 residues. Trimming removed 4 bases at V and 7 bases at J, with 20 bases between. As DNA, the CDR3 is TGTGCCAGCAGCCTCGACATCGGGGGGGCGGGTGAAAAACTGTTTTTT. Protein sequence: CASSLDIGGAGEKLFF. The whole variable domain, filled in from reference TRBV5-6 and TRBJ1-4, reads DAGVTQSPTHLIKTRGQQVTLRCSPKSGHDTVSWYQQALGQGPQFIFQYYEEEERQRGNFPDRFSGHQFPNYSSELNVNALLLGDSALYLCASSLDIGGAGEKLFFGSGTQLSVL.

This clone was seen just once. The rearrangement joins TRBV29-1 to TRBJ2-1; 8 bases fit TRBD2. V was pared by 6 bases and J by 5 bases, with 12 bases of the junction left unmatched. The CDR3 is made up of 15 amino acids. The germline V gene has CDR1 SQVTM and CDR2 ANQGSEA. Here the CDR3 reads CSVSPGLVSNNEQFF. The CDR3 DNA reads TGCAGCGTGTCACCGGGACTAGTATCTAACAATGAGCAGTTCTTC.

This clone has a single count. The gene calls are TRBV6-5 and TRBJ1-5, with 8 positions matching TRBD1. V was pared by 7 bases and J by 5 bases, with 10 bases of the junction left unmatched. Germline CDR1 reads MNHEY; CDR2 reads SVGAGI. The CDR3 is made up of 15 amino acids. CDR3 DNA: TGTGCCAGCACCCCCGGGACAGGAATTGATCAGCCCCAGCATTTT. This encodes CASTPGTGIDQPQHF.

The chain recombines TRBV5-4 with TRBJ2-7, with D possibly matching TRBD2 (5 bases). From germline, CDR1 is SGHNT and CDR2 YYREEE (reference sequence). This CDR3 comprises 16 residues. V lost 0 bases, J lost 0 bases, and 13 bases lay in between. The CDR3 sequence is CASSLGPAASSYEQYF. The DNA for the CDR3 is TGTGCCAGCAGCTTGGGACCAGCGGCGAGCTCCTACGAGCAGTACTTC.

The CDR3 region has the DNA TGCGCCAGCAGCCAGGAGGGGGCTGGAAACACCATATATTTT. Amino acids: CASSQEGAGNTIYF. This chain joins TRBV5-1 and TRBJ1-3, with D perhaps matching TRBD1 (6 bases). Germline CDR1 reads SGHRS; CDR2 reads YFSETQ. CDR3 length equals 14 residues. The germline V and J ends were trimmed by 4 bases and 2 bases, with 10 bases remaining between them.

This sequence joins TRBV5-5 and TRBJ2-1, with D uncertain. Per the germline V gene, CDR1 is SGHKS and CDR2 is YYEKEE (reference sequence). The CDR3 has 17 residues. V shed 2 bases and J shed 1 base, with 16 bases lying between them. CDR3 amino acids: CASSFSDPAASYNEQFF. CDR3 nucleotide sequence: TGTGCCAGCAGCTTCTCCGACCCGGCGGCGTCCTACAATGAGCAGTTCTTC.

Remarks on this clone: The junction differs from germline at one of its ends, possibly a read error. The chain carries TRBV30 and TRBJ1-2; possibly TRBD1 for D (6 bases). The CDR3 is 16 amino acids. Per germline, CDR1 GTSNPN and CDR2 SVGIG (reference sequence). CDR3 nucleotide sequence: TGTGCCTCTAACCTCGGGGACAAGCTCCTGGGCTATGACTACACCTTC. Translation gives CASNLGDKLLGYDYTF.

V and J are TRBV29-1 and TRBJ2-5; D is perhaps TRBD2 (6 bases). The CDR3 runs to 14 residues. V was cut by 2 bases and J by 5 bases, with 15 bases left in between. From germline, CDR1 is SQVTM and CDR2 ANQGSEA. The chain's CDR3 is CSVETGGVGETQYF. The CDR3 DNA is TGCAGCGTTGAAACTGGCGGGGTCGGGGAGACCCAGTACTTC.

This clone was detected once. The chain carries TRBV5-3 and TRBJ1-1; 9 bases are shared with TRBD1. TRBV5-3 is recorded as an ORF, its role being uncertain. This CDR3 is built from 15 residues. V lost 4 bases, J lost 0 bases, and 4 bases stayed unmatched. The CDR3 region has the DNA TGTGCCAGAAGCGCCCGGGACAGGGTGAACACTGAAGCTTTCTTT. Translation gives CARSARDRVNTEAFF.

This clone was recorded once. The chain has TRBV11-1 and TRBJ1-2; D is undetermined. With 8 bases removed from V and 6 bases from J, the gap between germline ends came to 19 bases. In germline, CDR1 is SGHAT, CDR2 FQDESV (reference sequence). CDR3 size: 14 residues. The chain's CDR3 is CASSLGSLLDGYTF. DNA of the CDR3: TGTGCCAGCTCTTTGGGGTCTTTGTTGGATGGCTACACCTTC. Full variable domain (rest looked up from reference TRBV11-1 and TRBJ1-2): EAEVAQSPRYKITEKSQAVAFWCDPISGHATLYWYRQILGQGPELLVQFQDESVVDDSQLPKDRFSAERLKGVDSTLKIQPAELGDSAMYLCASSLGSLLDGYTFGSGTRLTVV.

This clone was observed a single time. V gene TRBV2 combines with J gene TRBJ2-1; tentative D call: TRBD1 (5 bases). Germline CDR1 is SNHLY and CDR2 is FYNNEI. The CDR3 is 13 residues long. V lost 7 bases and J lost 7, with 14 bases in between. Written as DNA, the CDR3 is TGTGCCAGCACTCGAGACAGCCCTAATGAGCAGTTCTTC. It translates to CASTRDSPNEQFF.

The V call is TRBV7-9, the J call TRBJ1-2; D is perhaps TRBD1 (6 bases). The CDR3 has 14 amino acids. V was shortened by 3 bases and J by 10 bases, with 18 bases between the two germline ends. From germline, CDR1 is SEHNR and CDR2 FQNEAQ (reference sequence). Here the CDR3 DNA reads TGTGCCAGCAGCTTCTCCGGGACACCACTCGCCTACACCTTC. Its protein product is CASSFSGTPLAYTF. The full variable domain, with the rest looked up from reference TRBV7-9 and TRBJ1-2, is DTGVSQNPRHKITKRGQNVTFRCDPISEHNRLYWYRQTLGQGPEFLTYFQNEAQLEKSRLLSDRFSAERPKGSFSTLEIQRTEQGDSAMYLCASSFSGTPLAYTFGSGTRLTVV.

The gene calls are TRBV2 and TRBJ1-1; D not resolved. Germline CDR1 reads SNHLY; CDR2 reads FYNNEI. The CDR3 covers 11 residues. V was shortened by 5 bases and J by 1 base, with 2 bases between the two germline ends. The CDR3 protein is CASSTNTEAFF. The CDR3, as DNA: TGTGCCAGCAGTACGAACACTGAAGCTTTCTTT.

The chain uses TRBV6-6 and TRBJ2-3; D uncertain. This CDR3 contains 14 residues. The V gene's germline CDR1 is MNHNY and CDR2 SVGAGI (reference sequence). Trimming stripped 5 bases from V and 2 bases from J, with 11 bases between. CDR3 residues: CASSGNKLTDTQYF. In nucleotides, the CDR3 is TGTGCCAGCAGTGGTAACAAACTCACAGATACGCAGTATTTT.

This clone turned up a few times. The chain carries TRBV4-1 and TRBJ1-1; D may be TRBD1 (5 bases). This CDR3 contains 14 residues. Trimming stripped 1 base from V and 6 bases from J, with 12 bases between. Germline V gene sequence: CDR1 MGHRA, CDR2 YSYEKL. The CDR3 loop is CASSQAGGWAEAFF. In DNA form, the CDR3 reads TGCGCCAGCAGCCAAGCCGGGGGGTGGGCTGAAGCTTTCTTT.

The rearrangement links TRBV10-3 to TRBJ2-7, with D perhaps matching TRBD2 (6 bases). Germline V gene lookup returns CDR1 ENHRY and CDR2 SYGVKD. V was cut by 3 bases and J by 0 bases, with 18 bases left in between. This CDR3 is built from 17 residues. CDR3 in DNA: TGTGCCATCAGTGACCCATCGGGGGATATGAGCTCCTACGAGCAGTACTTC. Its translation is CAISDPSGDMSSYEQYF.

The J gene is TRBJ1-2, the V gene TRBV6-5; perhaps TRBD1 as D (5 bases). Between the trimmed V and J ends, which lost 6 bases and 8 bases, there was a span of 19 bases. Germline CDR1 reads MNHEY; CDR2 reads SVGAGI. The CDR3 contains 14 residues. Here the CDR3 DNA reads TGTGCCAGCAGGGTGCCCGGGGGGTCCAACGGCTACACCTTC. The encoded protein is CASRVPGGSNGYTF.

This clone came up once. The V and J genes are TRBV5-6 and TRBJ2-3; D not resolved. This CDR3 has 12 residues. V shed 7 bases and J shed 6 bases, with 12 bases lying between them. Germline V lookup: CDR1 SGHDT, CDR2 YYEEEE. CDR3 amino acids: CASSSFPDTQYF. DNA for the CDR3: TGTGCCAGCTCTTCGTTCCCCGATACGCAGTATTTT.

The count of this clone is one. The chain has TRBV9 and TRBJ1-2; D unclear. Trimming stripped 2 bases from V and 4 bases from J, with 15 bases between. The CDR3 is 15 amino acids. Germline CDR1 reads SGDLS; CDR2 reads YYNGEE. CDR3 sequence (DNA): TGTGCCAGCAGCGTCAGCCCTACGAAAGGCTATGGCTACACCTTC. It translates to CASSVSPTKGYGYTF.

This chain joins TRBV5-1 and TRBJ2-7, with a weak D call TRBD1 (6 bases). Germline V CDR1 and CDR2: SGHRS, YFSETQ. The CDR3 is made up of 14 amino acids. The V end lost 0 bases, the J end lost 4 bases, and 11 bases lay between the germline ends. The chain's CDR3 is CASSLDRDPYEQYF. CDR3 DNA sequence: TGCGCCAGCAGCTTGGACAGGGACCCTTACGAGCAGTACTTC. Based on the CDR3 plus reference TRBV5-1 and TRBJ2-7, the full variable domain is KAGVTQTPRYLIKTRGQQVTLSCSPISGHRSVSWYQQTPGQGLQFLFEYFSETQRNKGNFPGRFSGRQFSNSRSEMNVSTLELGDSALYLCASSLDRDPYEQYFGPGTRLTVT.

This clone was seen just once. The V call is TRBV30, the J call TRBJ1-4; no reliable D call. V dropped 0 bases and J dropped 7 bases, with 3 bases sitting between them. The CDR3 is 11 amino acids. From germline, CDR1 is GTSNPN and CDR2 SVGIG (reference sequence). CDR3 sequence reads: CAWSVREKLFF. CDR3 DNA sequence: TGTGCCTGGAGTGTACGTGAAAAACTGTTTTTT. The full variable domain, rest sourced from reference TRBV30 and TRBJ1-4, is SQTIHQWPATLVQPVGSPLSLECTVEGTSNPNLYWYRQAAGRGLQLLFYSVGIGQISSEVPQNLSASRPQDRQFILSSKKLLLSDSGFYLCAWSVREKLFFGSGTQLSVL.

This sequence joins TRBV7-9 and TRBJ2-7; 10 bases align to TRBD1. The CDR3 totals 11 residues. J gave up 3 bases and V 11 bases, and 1 base lay outside the gene matches. Germline values: CDR1 SEHNR, CDR2 FQNEAQ (reference sequence). CDR3 loop: CAWTGGYEQYF. CDR3 coding DNA: TGTGCCTGGACAGGGGGCTACGAGCAGTACTTC.